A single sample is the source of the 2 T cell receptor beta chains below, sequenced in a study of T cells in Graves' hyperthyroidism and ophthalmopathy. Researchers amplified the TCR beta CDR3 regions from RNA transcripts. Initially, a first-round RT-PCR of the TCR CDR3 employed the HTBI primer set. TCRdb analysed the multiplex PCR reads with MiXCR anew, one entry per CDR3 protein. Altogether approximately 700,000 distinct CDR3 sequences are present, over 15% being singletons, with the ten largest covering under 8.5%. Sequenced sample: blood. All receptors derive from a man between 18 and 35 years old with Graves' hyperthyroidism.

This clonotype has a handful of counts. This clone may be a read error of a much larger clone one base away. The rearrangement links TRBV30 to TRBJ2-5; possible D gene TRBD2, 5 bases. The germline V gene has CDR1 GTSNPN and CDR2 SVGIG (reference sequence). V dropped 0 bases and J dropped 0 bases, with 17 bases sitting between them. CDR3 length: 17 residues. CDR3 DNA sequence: TGTGCCTGGAGTGTACTGAGTCCTGGCGGGTACCAAGAGACCCAGTACTTC. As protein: CAWSVLSPGGYQETQYF. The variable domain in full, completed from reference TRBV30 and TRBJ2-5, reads SQTIHQWPATLVQPVGSPLSLECTVEGTSNPNLYWYRQAAGRGLQLLFYSVGIGQISSEVPQNLSASRPQDRQFILSSKKLLLSDSGFYLCAWSVLSPGGYQETQYFGPGTRLLVL.

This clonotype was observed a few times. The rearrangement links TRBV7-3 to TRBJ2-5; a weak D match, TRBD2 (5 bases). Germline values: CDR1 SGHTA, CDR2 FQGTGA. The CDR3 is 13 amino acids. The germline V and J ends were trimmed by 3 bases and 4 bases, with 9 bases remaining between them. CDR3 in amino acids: CASSFLEGETQYF. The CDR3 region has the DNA TGTGCCAGCAGCTTTCTAGAGGGAGAGACCCAGTACTTC.